Sequencing of this TCR beta chain was carried out in a study of control samples from healthy donors and cancer patients. Per germline, CDR1 LGHNA and CDR2 YSLEER. The J segment lost 6 bases and the V segment lost 1 base, leaving 7 bases of the junction unmatched. The CDR3 is made up of 15 amino acids. The protocol was immunoSEQ multiplex PCR, while the TCRdb copy is restricted to in-frame clones and leaves out a portion. The sample has 60,000 to 75,000 clones, approximately 90% seen once. Sequenced sample: PBMCs. This chain joins TRBV4-3 and TRBJ1-1; the match to TRBD1 covers 8 bases. This receptor was identified in a man between 60 and 70 years old with colorectal cancer. CDR3 in DNA: TGCGCCAGCAGCCAAGGCCGGACAGGGCTGTCTGAAGCTTTCTTT. This sequence encodes CASSQGRTGLSEAFF.